This T cell receptor (beta chain) originates from a study of blood T cell repertoires in COVID-19. About the study: Acute and convalescent COVID-19 samples came from the United States, Italy and Spain. The cDNA or gDNA used as material had been derived from T cells, B-cell-depleted T cells, or PBMCs.

V was trimmed by 7 bases and J by 6 bases, leaving 16 bases between them. Germline loops: CDR1 MNHEY, CDR2 SVGAGI. This CDR3 is built from 14 residues. Original handling: Cell counts per sample came from amplifying reference gene primers. Sequencing was performed with immunoSEQ multiplex PCR; in TCRdb, only in-frame clones are kept and a portion is missing. From that table come the V and J calls and clone size; the DNA was used to work out D and trimming. Of under 200,000 clones listed, more than 75% are singletons. This clone showed up just a few times. This receptor was identified in a middle-aged man with active or convalescent COVID-19. The J gene is TRBJ1-5, the V gene TRBV6-5, with D possibly TRBD1 on 5 matching bases. The specimen was peripheral blood. The CDR3 reads CASNPGGGGQPQHF. The CDR3 coding sequence is TGTGCCAGCAATCCGGGTGGGGGAGGTCAGCCCCAGCATTTT.